The rows below give T cell receptor beta chains drawn from one sample of a study of blood T cells in healthy people across ages. TCRdb passed the 5' RACE reads through MiXCR, listing each CDR3 protein once. Of roughly 1.7 million distinct CDR3 sequences in the sample, 30% to 40% were seen once. The sequencing sample was made of blood. These receptor sequences come from a woman under 40 in good health. Each CDR3 is given without its conserved first and last residue. A D gene is named only where the DNA matches it firmly.

TRBV6-6	-	TRBJ1-2	ASSYSQPYGCT
TRBV4-1	-	TRBJ2-3	ASSQLPRDISTDTQY
TRBV20-1	TRBD1	TRBJ2-7	SARERDRDYEQY
TRBV10-1	TRBD2	TRBJ2-3	ASSEERGNTDTQY
TRBV12-3/TRBV12-4	-	TRBJ2-1	AGSPSRSYNEQF
TRBV12-3/TRBV12-4	-	TRBJ2-7	ASSLSRFYEQY
TRBV10-2	-	TRBJ1-5	ASMVGGAGRSNQPQH
TRBV11-2	-	TRBJ1-2	ASSSSEHYGYT
TRBV10-3	TRBD1	TRBJ1-1	ATTHGTGKNTEAF
TRBV5-5	-	TRBJ1-1	ASSTDVLNTEAF
TRBV5-6	-	TRBJ2-3	ASSSRGRTDTQY
TRBV12-3/TRBV12-4	-	TRBJ2-7	ASSLLRSHEQY
TRBV4-2	-	TRBJ2-2	ASSQVGPSTGELF
TRBV3-1	TRBD2	TRBJ2-3	ASSQGRGGISDTQY
TRBV5-1	TRBD2	TRBJ2-5	ASSLVRGEGETQY
TRBV29-1	-	TRBJ1-2	SVGPSLHYYGYT
TRBV2	-	TRBJ1-2	ASRREPNYGYT
TRBV7-6	TRBD2	TRBJ2-3	ASSLRRGVLVDTQY
TRBV13	-	TRBJ2-5	ASSWQRGAQETQY
TRBV20-1	-	TRBJ2-5	SARDKVLRETQY
TRBV4-2	-	TRBJ2-1	ASSQGSGAALRNEQF
TRBV7-3	-	TRBJ2-1	ASSLIGGAYNEQF
TRBV5-1	TRBD2	TRBJ2-1	ASMASGGLSSYNEQF
TRBV28	TRBD1	TRBJ1-1	ASSPGTVGTEAF
TRBV4-1	-	TRBJ1-1	ASSHPGDTEAF
TRBV6-6	TRBD1	TRBJ1-2	ASSQGTGDHYGYT
TRBV16	-	TRBJ1-2	ASSPSEGLGYT
TRBV10-3	-	TRBJ2-3	AISEPTRMSTDTQY
TRBV9	-	TRBJ2-1	ASSVVWGGNEQF
TRBV14	-	TRBJ2-5	ASSQGQVVGETQY
TRBV7-2	-	TRBJ2-5	ASSRVDRTQY
TRBV25-1	-	TRBJ2-7	ASSLTGSSPYEQY
TRBV4-2	TRBD2	TRBJ2-7	ASSHSTSGGPYEQY
TRBV7-6	-	TRBJ2-7	VSSPGGPSYEQY
TRBV7-3	-	TRBJ2-1	ASSLGRISSYNEQF
TRBV29-1	-	TRBJ1-1	SSQNGGNTEAF
TRBV18	TRBD1	TRBJ1-6	ASSRRPTGVWSPLH
TRBV27	TRBD1	TRBJ1-5	ASSAGTASDYSNQPQH
TRBV24-1	TRBD1	TRBJ1-5	ATSDSTTGRGGQPQH
TRBV5-6	-	TRBJ2-1	ASSLNVRRSYNEQF
TRBV10-3	TRBD2	-	AIGGGGEQY
TRBV7-2	-	TRBJ2-3	ASTVEDTQY
TRBV27	TRBD2	TRBJ2-7	AVGGTSSYEQY
TRBV30	-	TRBJ1-2	AWSVGGSYGYT
TRBV20-1	TRBD2	TRBJ2-1	SARLAGGPGLNEQF
TRBV28	TRBD2	TRBJ2-7	ASSFPAGTSSTYEQY
TRBV21-1	-	TRBJ2-1	ASSPPHGPGSSYNEQF
TRBV20-1	TRBD1	TRBJ2-6	SARSGTGISGANVLT
TRBV20-1	-	TRBJ2-2	SATSGKVGGGELF